This TCR beta chain was profiled in a study of blood T cells in healthy people across ages. Study summary: Capture via template switching afforded approximately one barcoded beta molecule per two T cells.

CDR1 is PRHDT, CDR2 FYEKMQ, per germline (reference sequence). The CDR3 spans 15 residues. Sample-barcoded 5' priming and a J-beta primer mix drove a second PCR of roughly 6 to 12 cycles. Each CDR3 protein is one row after TCRdb ran MiXCR on the 5' RACE reads. Among 1.5 million to 2 million distinct CDR3 sequences, 49% were seen once, and the ten largest hold over 2%. For this clonotype: Its antigen is unknown. A junction boundary mismatches the germline segment, possibly from a read error.

Study conclusions and caveats: Roughly linearly, TCR beta diversity per million T cells fell as age increased.

The sample taken for sequencing was blood. The V gene is TRBV13, the J gene TRBJ2-5; 9 bases match TRBD2. The receptor was derived from a woman in her 40s in good health. CDR3 residues: CTSSLAGTSLETQYF. The DNA of the CDR3 is TGTACCAGCAGCTTAGCCGGGACTAGCCTAGAGACCCAGTACTTC. Based on the CDR3 plus reference TRBV13 and TRBJ2-5, the full variable domain is AAGVIQSPRHLIKEKRETATLKCYPIPRHDTVYWYQQGPGQDPQFLISFYEKMQSDKGSIPDRFSAQQFSDYHSELNMSSLELGDSALYFCTSSLAGTSLETQYFGPGTRLLVL.